These 26 T cell receptor beta chains were all obtained from the same sample, sequenced in a study of cytomegalovirus exposure and HLA in healthy donors. TCRdb keeps only in-frame clones here, not all; method: immunoSEQ multiplex PCR. Of hundreds of thousands of clones in the sample, roughly 85% were seen once. The source material was PBMCs. These receptors were collected from a woman aged 18-29 years in good health and CMV-seronegative.

The chain joins TRBV11-2 to TRBJ2-3; TRBD2 matches 13 bases. The CDR3 runs to 15 residues. The junction had 6 bases not matched to a gene; V was cut back by 5 bases and J by 7 bases. The germline CDR1 and CDR2 sequences are SGHAT and FQNNGV. The DNA of the CDR3 is TGTGCCAGCAGCCCCACTAGCGGGGGGGCAAATACGCAGTATTTT. This translates into CASSPTSGGANTQYF.

This clone was seen once. V and J are TRBV18 and TRBJ1-2; D call uncertain. Germline V gives CDR1 KGHSH, CDR2 LQKENI. CDR3 length: 14 amino acids. Trimming took off 5 bases at V and 0 bases at J, with 10 bases between the two ends. CDR3 in amino acids: CASSGQQANYGYTF. The CDR3 DNA reads as TGTGCCAGCTCAGGGCAGCAAGCTAACTATGGCTACACCTTC.

The chain carries TRBV19 and TRBJ1-2; possible D gene TRBD1, 6 bases. The germline V gene has CDR1 LNHDA and CDR2 SQIVND (reference sequence). This CDR3 comprises 14 residues. With 3 bases removed from V and 8 bases from J, the gap between germline ends came to 16 bases. CDR3 sequence: CASSIFRQVDGYTF. CDR3 DNA: TGTGCCAGTAGTATCTTCCGACAGGTAGACGGCTACACCTTC.

The chain uses TRBV4-1 and TRBJ2-2; 7 bases map to TRBD1. CDR3 length: 15 amino acids. The germline V gene encodes CDR1 MGHRA and CDR2 YSYEKL. Unmatched junction bases numbered 6, after V lost 3 bases and J lost 5 bases. CDR3 DNA: TGCGCCAGCAGCCAGGGACAGTATCCGACCGGGGAGCTGTTTTTT. Amino acid sequence: CASSQGQYPTGELFF.

The chain recombines TRBV28 with TRBJ1-1, with D possibly being TRBD1 (5 bases). Germline V gene lookup returns CDR1 MDHEN and CDR2 SYDVKM. The V end lost 7 bases, the J end lost 4 bases, and 10 bases lay between the germline ends. This CDR3 spans 12 amino acids. In DNA form, the CDR3 reads TGTGCCAGCATTTCAGGGTCCACTGAAGCTTTCTTT. Protein: CASISGSTEAFF. Variable domain in full (rest from reference TRBV28 and TRBJ1-1): DVKVTQSSRYLVKRTGEKVFLECVQDMDHENMFWYRQDPGLGLRLIYFSYDVKMKEKGDIPEGYSVSREKKERFSLILESASTNQTSMYLCASISGSTEAFFGQGTRLTVV.

The V gene is TRBV11-2, the J gene TRBJ2-3, with TRBD2 matching 11 bases. V lost 4 bases, J lost 3 bases, and 9 bases stayed unmatched. In germline, CDR1 is SGHAT, CDR2 FQNNGV. This CDR3 has 17 amino acids. CDR3 residues: CASSYQIAGGRTDTQYF. DNA for the CDR3: TGTGCCAGCAGCTACCAGATAGCGGGAGGGAGGACAGATACGCAGTATTTT.

The chain links TRBV28 to TRBJ1-1; TRBD1 might be the D (6 bases). This CDR3 has 13 residues. The germline CDR1 and CDR2 sequences are MDHEN and SYDVKM. V was pared by 8 bases and J by 7 bases, with 17 bases between. CDR3 in amino acids: CASVREQGYEAFF. CDR3 bases: TGTGCCAGCGTCCGGGAACAGGGATATGAAGCTTTCTTT.

The rearrangement joins TRBV5-4 to TRBJ2-3; 10 bases fit TRBD1. Per the germline V gene, CDR1 is SGHNT and CDR2 is YYREEE (reference sequence). The CDR3 sequence is 17 residues long. The V segment lost 0 bases and the J segment 8 bases; nucleotides outside the gene matches: 12. The CDR3 DNA reads TGTGCCAGCAGCTTGGGGGACAGGGGCTCTTGGAAGCTTACGCAGTATTTT. Its protein is CASSLGDRGSWKLTQYF. Supplemented by reference TRBV5-4 and TRBJ2-3, the full variable domain reads ETGVTQSPTHLIKTRGQQVTLRCSSQSGHNTVSWYQQALGQGPQFIFQYYREEENGRGNFPPRFSGLQFPNYSSELNVNALELDDSALYLCASSLGDRGSWKLTQYFGPGTRLTVL.

This clone was detected once. DNA for the CDR3: TGTGCCAGCACCCCTCGCTCCTACAATGAGCAGTTCTTC. Amino acids: CASTPRSYNEQFF. The chain links TRBV5-4 to TRBJ2-1; D is unclear. Trimming left V 6 bases short and J 0 bases short, with 7 bases between. Germline V lookup: CDR1 SGHNT, CDR2 YYREEE (reference sequence). This CDR3 is 13 amino acids long. The full variable domain, completed using reference TRBV5-4 and TRBJ2-1, is ETGVTQSPTHLIKTRGQQVTLRCSSQSGHNTVSWYQQALGQGPQFIFQYYREEENGRGNFPPRFSGLQFPNYSSELNVNALELDDSALYLCASTPRSYNEQFFGPGTRLTVL.

This clone has just a few counts. The CDR3 sequence: CASSIGAGQGIEAFF. CDR3 DNA sequence: TGTGCCAGTAGTATCGGGGCGGGACAGGGGATTGAAGCTTTCTTT. The genes are TRBV19 and TRBJ1-1, with 10 bases identical to TRBD1. The CDR3 is 15 residues long. Germline assignment: CDR1 LNHDA and CDR2 SQIVND (reference sequence). V shed 3 bases, J shed 7 bases, and the junction held 8 bases outside the gene matches. The entire variable domain, with the rest obtained from reference TRBV19 and TRBJ1-1, is as follows: DGGITQSPKYLFRKEGQNVTLSCEQNLNHDAMYWYRQDPGQGLRLIYYSQIVNDFQKGDIAEGYSVSREKKESFPLTVTSAQKNPTAFYLCASSIGAGQGIEAFFGQGTRLTVV.

The chain joins TRBV4-1 to TRBJ2-3, with D maybe TRBD1 (6 bases). This CDR3 region has 15 residues. Germline CDR1 reads MGHRA; CDR2 reads YSYEKL. The V end was cut by 0 bases, the J end by 4 bases, with 11 bases between. DNA of the CDR3: TGCGCCAGCAGCCAAGACAGGGGTGTGTCAGATACGCAGTATTTT. Protein: CASSQDRGVSDTQYF.

The chain has TRBV28 and TRBJ2-2; unclear D gene. CDR3 size: 12 residues. The germline CDR1 and CDR2 sequences are MDHEN and SYDVKM. V was trimmed by 7 bases and J by 4 bases, leaving 7 bases between them. CDR3 nucleotide sequence: TGTGCCAGCACTACGAGCACCGGGGAGCTGTTTTTT. Protein sequence: CASTTSTGELFF.

The V call is TRBV6-1, the J call TRBJ1-5; D call uncertain. The CDR3 loop spans 16 amino acids. The germline V and J ends were trimmed by 4 bases and 0 bases, with 13 bases remaining between them. Germline CDR1 reads MNHNS; CDR2 reads SASEGT. The CDR3 nucleotides read TGTGCCAGCAGTGCGATGCCCCAGAATAGCAATCAGCCCCAGCATTTT. Amino acid sequence: CASSAMPQNSNQPQHF.

The chain couples TRBV6-1 to TRBJ1-3, with no clear D. V shed 1 base and J shed 4 bases, with 5 bases lying between them. CDR3 length: 13 amino acids. Germline lookup yields CDR1 MNHNS and CDR2 SASEGT. CDR3 coding DNA: TGTGCCAGCAGTGAAGGGCCCGGAAACACCATATATTTT. Translating gives CASSEGPGNTIYF.

This clone appeared a single time. The chain has TRBV28 and TRBJ1-5; no reliable D call. This CDR3 spans 15 amino acids. V lost 7 bases, J lost 2 bases, and 15 bases lay in between. Germline values: CDR1 MDHEN, CDR2 SYDVKM. This chain's CDR3 is CASTPRGGGNQPQHF. In nucleotides, the CDR3 is TGTGCCAGCACCCCCCGCGGCGGCGGCAATCAGCCCCAGCATTTT.

The rearrangement links TRBV28 to TRBJ2-5; tentative D call: TRBD2 (6 bases). Germline CDR1 MDHEN, CDR2 SYDVKM. The V end lost 8 bases, the J end lost 1 base, and 17 bases lay between the germline ends. The CDR3 is 15 amino acids. The CDR3 DNA reads as TGTGCCAGCGGGAGGCAGCGTGGGACCCAAGAGACCCAGTACTTC. Its protein product is CASGRQRGTQETQYF.

The CDR3 reads CATYRGTEAFF. As DNA, the CDR3 is TGTGCCACCTACAGGGGTACTGAAGCTTTCTTT. The chain employs TRBV2 and TRBJ1-1, with 7 bases matching TRBD1. Germline CDR1 reads SNHLY; CDR2 reads FYNNEI. The CDR3 runs to 11 residues. The ends lost 10 bases at V and 5 bases at J; junction bases unmatched: 4.

V is TRBV27 and J is TRBJ2-7, with 8 bases aligning to TRBD2. CDR3 length equals 17 residues. Trimming cost V 6 bases and J 0 bases; bases outside gene matches: 13. Germline V CDR1 and CDR2: MNHEY, SMNVEV (reference sequence). The chain's CDR3 is CASRRYAGRAGSYEQYF. In DNA, the CDR3 is TGTGCCAGCAGGCGTTACGCCGGGAGGGCCGGCTCCTACGAGCAGTACTTC.

The J gene is TRBJ2-1, the V gene TRBV11-2; possible D gene TRBD1, 7 bases. Deletions cut 5 bases from V and 6 bases from J, with 14 bases between. This CDR3 has 14 residues. The germline V gene has CDR1 SGHAT and CDR2 FQNNGV. CDR3 residues: CASSPGGSGNEQFF. For the CDR3, the DNA is TGTGCCAGCAGCCCAGGGGGGTCGGGCAATGAGCAGTTCTTC.

This chain joins TRBV7-8 and TRBJ1-1, with 9 positions matching TRBD1. V was pared by 5 bases and J by 5 bases, with 9 bases of the junction left unmatched. This CDR3 comprises 15 residues. Per the germline V gene, CDR1 is SGHVS and CDR2 is FQNEAQ. The CDR3 sequence: CASSLNRDRVTEAFF. Here the CDR3 DNA reads TGTGCCAGCAGCCTTAACCGGGACAGGGTTACTGAAGCTTTCTTT. The whole variable domain, filled in from reference TRBV7-8 and TRBJ1-1, reads GAGVSQSPRYKVAKRGQDVALRCDPISGHVSLFWYQQALGQGPEFLTYFQNEAQLDKSGLPSDRFFAERPEGSVSTLKIQRTQQEDSAVYLCASSLNRDRVTEAFFGQGTRLTVV.

This clone was detected only once. This sequence joins TRBV18 and TRBJ1-2; 9 nucleotides match TRBD1. CDR3 length equals 13 residues. The germline V gene encodes CDR1 KGHSH and CDR2 LQKENI. J gave up 7 bases and V 0 bases, and 0 bases lay outside the gene matches. CDR3 region: CASSPPTGGGYTF. CDR3 nucleotide sequence: TGTGCCAGCTCACCACCGACAGGGGGTGGCTACACCTTC.

The chain couples TRBV7-9 to TRBJ2-7; TRBD1 is a possible D gene (5 bases). The V end lost 4 bases, the J end lost 2 bases, and 9 bases lay between the germline ends. Germline CDR1 is SEHNR and CDR2 is FQNEAQ (reference sequence). This CDR3 has 13 residues. The DNA of the CDR3 is TGTGCCAGCAGCTATGGGGCTGCCTACGAGCAGTACTTC. This codes for CASSYGAAYEQYF.

V usage is TRBV2 and J usage is TRBJ2-1, with 9 bases identical to TRBD2. CDR3 length equals 15 residues. Trimming took 5 bases from V and 0 from J; bases not matched to a gene: 2. The germline gives CDR1 SNHLY, CDR2 FYNNEI. Here the CDR3 DNA reads TGTGCCAGCAGTAGACTAGCGGCCTCCTACAATGAGCAGTTCTTC. This translates into CASSRLAASYNEQFF.

DNA for the CDR3: TGTGCCAGCAGCTTGGCTCCCAATGAGCAGTTCTTC. Residues: CASSLAPNEQFF. The V and J genes are TRBV11-2 and TRBJ2-1; no reliable D call. Germline CDR1 reads SGHAT; CDR2 reads FQNNGV. The CDR3 has 12 amino acids. Trimming pared 3 bases from V and 6 bases from J, leaving 6 bases between.

The chain employs TRBV29-1 and TRBJ2-7, with D possibly being TRBD2 (6 bases). Trimming removed 2 bases at V and 4 bases at J, with 12 bases between. Germline CDR1 SQVTM, CDR2 ANQGSEA. The CDR3 runs 13 residues. CDR3 sequence: CSVENPGRYEQYF. The CDR3 DNA follows: TGCAGCGTTGAAAATCCAGGGAGGTACGAGCAGTACTTC.

This sequence joins TRBV30 and TRBJ2-1; 10 nucleotides agree with TRBD1. Trimming cost V 3 bases and J 5 bases; bases outside gene matches: 4. The CDR3 covers 14 residues. The germline V gene has CDR1 GTSNPN and CDR2 SVGIG (reference sequence). In DNA, the CDR3 is TGTGCCTGGAGAAGGACAGGGGGTAACAATGAGCAGTTCTTC. This sequence encodes CAWRRTGGNNEQFF.